The entry that follows covers one TCR beta chain sequence. At one of its ends the junction is not consistent with the germline gene, which may arise from a read error. The data derive from a study of blood T cell repertoires in COVID-19. Across the whole study: The origin of the acute and convalescent COVID-19 samples was the United States, Italy and Spain.

Source study methods: The authors estimated nucleated cell counts from reference gene primer amplification. Measured with immunoSEQ multiplex PCR; TCRdb has only the in-frame clones, and not every one. The D gene and trimming were derived from the DNA, and the V and J assignments and clone size from that table. The data hold about 400,000 clones, with around nine tenths observed a single time. CDR1 ENHRY and CDR2 SYGVKD come from the germline V gene. The CDR3 is 14 amino acids. Participants were placed into cohorts based on the clinical history they reported. Input material: PBMCs or T cells enriched from blood (not recorded which). The chain combines TRBV10-3 with TRBJ1-1, with 7 nucleotides matching TRBD1. The clonotype was recovered from a woman aged 25 to 39 who had recovered from COVID-19. CDR3 in amino acids: CATTGREGTALAVF. CDR3 DNA sequence: TGTGCCACAACGGGCCGGGAAGGGACAGCCTTAGCGGTCTTT.